The next 22 T cell receptor beta chains were all read from a single sample in a study of a mutant IDH1 vaccine in newly diagnosed glioma. The protocol was immunoSEQ multiplex PCR, while the TCRdb copy is restricted to in-frame clones and leaves out a portion. The sample yields about 61,000 clones, about 80% seen once. The sample's time point: week 11, during vaccination. Vaccinated patients received 300 ug of mutant IDH1 20-mer peptide per dose, with topical imiquimod. Their antigen targets remain unknown. Sequencing was performed on PBMCs, taken from a glioma patient whose treatment included an IDH1 peptide vaccine. Source of these receptors: a man aged 45-65 years with glioma.

The rearrangement links TRBV6-1 to TRBJ1-2; D perhaps matches TRBD1 (6 bases). The CDR3 is 13 amino acids. The germline CDR1 and CDR2 sequences are MNHNS and SASEGT. Trimming removed 4 bases from V and 2 bases from J, with 8 bases in between. The CDR3 here is CASSVTGNYGYTF. As DNA, the CDR3 is TGTGCCAGCAGTGTTACAGGGAACTATGGCTACACCTTC.

This clone was counted a few times. The rearrangement joins TRBV19 to TRBJ2-2, with a possible D match to TRBD2 (5 bases). Germline lookup yields CDR1 LNHDA and CDR2 SQIVND (reference sequence). V was cut by 7 bases and J by 0 bases, with 6 bases left in between. The CDR3 is 13 amino acids. The CDR3 region is CASKLANTGELFF. The CDR3 DNA reads as TGTGCCAGTAAACTAGCGAACACCGGGGAGCTGTTTTTT.

V usage is TRBV5-4 and J usage is TRBJ1-2; D perhaps matches TRBD1 (5 bases). V lost 5 bases to trimming and J lost 8 bases, with 22 bases between them. Germline CDR1 and CDR2: SGHNT and YYREEE (reference sequence). CDR3 length equals 15 residues. This chain's CDR3 is CASRQTGGTLSGYTF. The CDR3, as DNA: TGTGCCAGCAGGCAGACGGGGGGGACCCTAAGCGGCTACACCTTC.

The V gene is TRBV2, the J gene TRBJ1-1; no reliable D call. Germline lookup yields CDR1 SNHLY and CDR2 FYNNEI. This CDR3 region has 12 residues. V was pared by 5 bases and J by 6 bases, with 10 bases between. CDR3 DNA sequence: TGTGCCAGCAGTTACTCTGACGCTGAAGCTTTCTTT. Amino acids: CASSYSDAEAFF.

The chain joins TRBV30 to TRBJ1-2; D gene ambiguous. V was clipped by 0 bases and J by 8 bases, with 7 bases between them. Germline CDR1 reads GTSNPN; CDR2 reads SVGIG (reference sequence). The CDR3 is 11 residues long. DNA of the CDR3: TGTGCCTGGAGTGTTAGTGGAGGCTACACCTTC. This sequence encodes CAWSVSGGYTF.

This chain links TRBV5-1 with TRBJ1-1; D is possibly TRBD1 (6 bases). V was trimmed by 3 bases and J by 4 bases, leaving 13 bases between them. This CDR3 is built from 14 residues. Germline lookup yields CDR1 SGHRS and CDR2 YFSETQ. Here the CDR3 DNA reads TGCGCCAGCAGCTCCTACGGGGGGGCCACTGAAGCTTTCTTT. Amino acid sequence: CASSSYGGATEAFF. Based on the CDR3 plus reference TRBV5-1 and TRBJ1-1, the full variable domain is KAGVTQTPRYLIKTRGQQVTLSCSPISGHRSVSWYQQTPGQGLQFLFEYFSETQRNKGNFPGRFSGRQFSNSRSEMNVSTLELGDSALYLCASSSYGGATEAFFGQGTRLTVV.

The genes are TRBV2 and TRBJ1-5; possible D gene TRBD1, 5 bases. The CDR3 has 15 residues. From germline, CDR1 is SNHLY and CDR2 FYNNEI. Trimming took off 6 bases at V and 0 bases at J, with 12 bases between the two ends. The CDR3 loop reads CASSPGADSNQPQHF. The CDR3 DNA is TGTGCCAGCAGCCCCGGGGCGGATAGCAATCAGCCCCAGCATTTT. The full variable domain, with the rest looked up from reference TRBV2 and TRBJ1-5, is EPEVTQTPSHQVTQMGQEVILRCVPISNHLYFYWYRQILGQKVEFLVSFYNNEISEKSEIFDDQFSVERPDGSNFTLKIRSTKLEDSAMYFCASSPGADSNQPQHFGDGTRLSIL.

This clone was found a few times. This chain's CDR3 is CASSSQGDRSTFF. The CDR3 DNA is TGTGCCAGCAGCTCCCAGGGGGATCGCTCAACTTTCTTT. The chain joins TRBV7-9 to TRBJ1-1, with 7 nucleotides matching TRBD1. The CDR3 is 13 amino acids. V lost 4 bases, J lost 12 bases, and 11 bases stayed unmatched. The germline gives CDR1 SEHNR, CDR2 FQNEAQ (reference sequence). Variable domain in full (rest from reference TRBV7-9 and TRBJ1-1): DTGVSQNPRHKITKRGQNVTFRCDPISEHNRLYWYRQTLGQGPEFLTYFQNEAQLEKSRLLSDRFSAERPKGSFSTLEIQRTEQGDSAMYLCASSSQGDRSTFFGQGTRLTVV.

V and J are TRBV7-9 and TRBJ1-5; D ambiguous. From germline, CDR1 is SEHNR and CDR2 FQNEAQ (reference sequence). The CDR3 is 13 amino acids. The V and J ends lost 4 bases and 0 bases respectively, with 4 bases between them. CDR3 nucleotides: TGTGCCAGCAGCTGGTATAGCAATCAGCCCCAGCATTTT. This encodes CASSWYSNQPQHF.

The V gene is TRBV6-6, the J gene TRBJ2-4; 7 nucleotides align to TRBD1. V shed 2 bases, J shed 13 bases, and the junction held 11 bases outside the gene matches. This CDR3 has 14 residues. Germline V lookup: CDR1 MNHNY, CDR2 SVGAGI (reference sequence). As DNA, the CDR3 is TGTGCCAGCAGTTACGAGGGATGGGACAGCACCCAGTACTTC. Residues: CASSYEGWDSTQYF.

V is TRBV30 and J is TRBJ2-2; TRBD1 agrees at 9 bases. The CDR3 covers 14 residues. V dropped 4 bases and J dropped 7; count of bases not matched to a gene: 7. CDR1 and CDR2 from the germline V gene are GTSNPN and SVGIG (reference sequence). The CDR3 region is CAWKGQGWIGELFF. CDR3 nucleotides: TGTGCCTGGAAGGGACAGGGTTGGATCGGGGAGCTGTTTTTT.

The chain joins TRBV7-2 to TRBJ1-6; 7 bases agree with TRBD1. The CDR3 sequence is 17 residues long. The V segment lost 6 bases and the J segment 0 bases; nucleotides outside the gene matches: 8. Per the germline V gene, CDR1 is SGHTA and CDR2 is FQGNSA. CDR3: CASSRTGPSSYNSPLHF. In DNA, the CDR3 is TGTGCCAGCAGTCGGACAGGCCCGAGCTCCTATAATTCACCCCTCCACTTT.

The J gene is TRBJ2-5, the V gene TRBV5-1; 7 nucleotides align to TRBD2. The J call may be mistaken, given a closer DNA end match to TRBJ2-7. Germline-derived CDR1 and CDR2 are SGHRS and YFSETQ. This CDR3 has 16 residues. The CDR3 region is CASSSRGISGVYEQYF. CDR3 DNA sequence: TGCGCCAGCAGCTCCCGTGGCATAAGCGGGGTCTACGAGCAGTACTTC.

V gene TRBV6-1 combines with J gene TRBJ2-5, with D perhaps TRBD2 (5 bases). The V and J ends lost 2 bases and 5 bases respectively, with 15 bases between them. CDR1 is MNHNS and CDR2 is SASEGT in the germline V gene. This CDR3 has 15 amino acids. The CDR3 DNA sequence: TGTGCCAGCAGTGAAATGAGGGTGGCCGAGGAGACCCAGTACTTC. Encoded protein: CASSEMRVAEETQYF.

V and J are TRBV9 and TRBJ2-7; TRBD1 or TRBD2 may be the D gene (5 bases each). CDR1 is SGDLS and CDR2 is YYNGEE in the germline V gene. This CDR3 contains 14 residues. Between the trimmed V and J ends, which lost 10 bases and 1 base, there was a span of 18 bases. CDR3 nucleotide sequence: TGTGCCTCCAGCGCCCAGGGCGGGTCCTACGAGCAGTACTTC. This translates into CASSAQGGSYEQYF.

The chain has TRBV6-7 and TRBJ2-1; D unresolved. TRBV6-7 is an ORF for which the function is uncertain. Between the trimmed V and J ends, which lost 0 bases and 0 bases, there was a span of 15 bases. The CDR3 is made up of 18 amino acids. As DNA, the CDR3 is TGTGCCAGCAGTTACTCCCTTGCCGCGAAAAGCTCCTACAATGAGCAGTTCTTC. This sequence encodes CASSYSLAAKSSYNEQFF.

Points on this clone: An end of the junction differs from the germline gene, which may be a read error. V is TRBV18 and J is TRBJ2-6; D not resolved. The germline V gene has CDR1 KGHSH and CDR2 LQKENI. The CDR3 loop spans 14 amino acids. The CDR3 DNA reads TGTGCCAGCGCACCAAACTCTGGGGCCAACGTCCTGACTTTC. Its protein is CASAPNSGANVLTF.

The chain carries TRBV10-3 and TRBJ1-2, with TRBD1 matching over 7 bases. Trimming cost V 0 bases and J 3 bases; bases outside gene matches: 1. Germline assignment: CDR1 ENHRY and CDR2 SYGVKD. CDR3 size: 14 residues. The CDR3, as DNA: TGTGCCATCAGTGAGTCGACAGGGTACTATGGCTACACCTTC. It encodes CAISESTGYYGYTF.

The gene calls are TRBV7-9 and TRBJ2-5; TRBD2 might be the D (6 bases). Germline V lookup: CDR1 SEHNR, CDR2 FQNEAQ (reference sequence). Deletions cut 5 bases from V and 4 bases from J, with 11 bases between. There are 13 residues in the CDR3. The CDR3 loop reads CASSRDLIETQYF. The CDR3 region has the DNA TGTGCCAGCAGCCGGGACTTAATAGAGACCCAGTACTTC.

The chain joins TRBV18 to TRBJ1-3, with TRBD1 identical over 7 bases. The CDR3 is 16 amino acids. The germline CDR1 and CDR2 sequences are KGHSH and LQKENI. V lost 5 bases and J lost 4; bases outside the gene matches: 11. Here the CDR3 reads CASSSGQTLTGNTIYF. The CDR3 DNA reads TGTGCCAGCTCATCGGGACAGACCCTCACAGGAAACACCATATATTTT. Full variable domain (missing parts from reference TRBV18 and TRBJ1-3): NAGVMQNPRHLVRRRGQEARLRCSPMKGHSHVYWYRQLPEEGLKFMVYLQKENIIDESGMPKERFSAEFPKEGPSILRIQQVVRGDSAAYFCASSSGQTLTGNTIYFGEGSWLTVV.

The chain employs TRBV18 and TRBJ2-1, with TRBD1 matching 10 bases. CDR3 length: 16 amino acids. The trim removed 3 bases at V and 10 bases at J, leaving 12 bases unmatched. Germline assignment: CDR1 KGHSH and CDR2 LQKENI. CDR3 DNA sequence: TGTGCCAGCTCACCTCCCGGGACAGGGGTTGGCGGGGAGCAGTTCTTC. Its translation: CASSPPGTGVGGEQFF.

Written as DNA, the CDR3 is TGCGCCAGCAGTCAATTAGCCCCGACAGCCTACAATGAGCAGTTCTTC. Translation gives CASSQLAPTAYNEQFF. The rearrangement links TRBV23-1 to TRBJ2-1; a weak D match, TRBD1 (5 bases). TRBV23-1 is placed among ORFs of uncertain function. V was pared by 1 base and J by 2 bases, with 12 bases between. CDR3 length equals 16 residues.